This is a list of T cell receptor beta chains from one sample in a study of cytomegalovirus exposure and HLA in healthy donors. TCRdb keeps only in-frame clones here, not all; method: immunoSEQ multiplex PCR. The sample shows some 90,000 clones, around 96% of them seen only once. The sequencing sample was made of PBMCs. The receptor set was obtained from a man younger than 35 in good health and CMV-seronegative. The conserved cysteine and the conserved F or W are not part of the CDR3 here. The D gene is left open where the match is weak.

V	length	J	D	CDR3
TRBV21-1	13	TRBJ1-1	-	ASSTRWTGNTEAF
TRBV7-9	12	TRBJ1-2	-	ASSLAQDGGGYT
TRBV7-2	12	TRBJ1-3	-	ASSLRVTGNTIY
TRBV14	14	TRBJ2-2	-	ASSQGFGGGTGELF
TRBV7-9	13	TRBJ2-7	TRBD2	ASRFSGRDSYEQY
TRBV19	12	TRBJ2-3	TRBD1	ASSEDRVRDTQY
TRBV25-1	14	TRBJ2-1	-	ASSEPLGAGTNEQF
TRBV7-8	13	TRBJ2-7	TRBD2	ASSLVASGSPEQY
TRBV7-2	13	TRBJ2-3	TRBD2	ASSSLAGFTDTQY
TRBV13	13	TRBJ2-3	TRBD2	ASSISGISTDTQY
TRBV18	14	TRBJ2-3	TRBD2	ASSPGTSGLTDTQY
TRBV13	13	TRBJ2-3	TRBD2	ASSQPGLVTDTQY
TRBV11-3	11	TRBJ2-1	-	ASSLPPPNEQF
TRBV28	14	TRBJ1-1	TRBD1	ASSLEKLDRGPEAF
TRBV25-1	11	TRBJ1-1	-	ASSVGRGTEAF
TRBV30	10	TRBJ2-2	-	AWDSNTGELF
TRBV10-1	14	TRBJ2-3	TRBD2	ASSAGTSGSSDTQY
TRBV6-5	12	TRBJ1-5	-	ASSYDGASQPQH
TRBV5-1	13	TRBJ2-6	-	ASSWTVSGANVLT
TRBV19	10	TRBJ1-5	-	ASRQGNQPQH
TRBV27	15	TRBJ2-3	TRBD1	ASSSTIRGRGTDTQY
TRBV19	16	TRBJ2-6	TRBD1	ASSIGGTGLSGANVLT
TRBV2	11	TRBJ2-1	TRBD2	ASRTSRYNEQF
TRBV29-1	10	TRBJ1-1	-	SGGHPNTEAF
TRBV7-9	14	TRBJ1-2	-	ASSFAVSPGDAGYT
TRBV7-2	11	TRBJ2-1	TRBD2	ASSLDAGGEQF
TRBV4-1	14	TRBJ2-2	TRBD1	ASSRGQGANTGELF
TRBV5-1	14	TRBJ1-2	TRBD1	ASTRGTGPRDYGYT
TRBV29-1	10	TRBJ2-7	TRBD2	SGSSGSDEQY
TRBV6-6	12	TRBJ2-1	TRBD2	ASSYPSGIDEQF
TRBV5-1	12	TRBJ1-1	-	ASIPPGGGTEAF
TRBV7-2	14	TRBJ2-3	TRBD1	ASSLEFRGRTDTQY
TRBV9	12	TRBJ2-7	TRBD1	ASSTGTGPYEQY
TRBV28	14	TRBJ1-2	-	ASSLTRELWFYGYT
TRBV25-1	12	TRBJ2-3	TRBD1	ASSEDRRTDTQY
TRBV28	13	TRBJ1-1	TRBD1	ASSFTGQGGSEAF
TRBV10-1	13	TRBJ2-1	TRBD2	ASSVGLAEYNEQF
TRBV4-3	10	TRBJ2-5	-	ASSQGAETQY
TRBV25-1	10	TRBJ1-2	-	ASAGVPGIYT
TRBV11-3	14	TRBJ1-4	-	ASSSSGRDSNEKLF
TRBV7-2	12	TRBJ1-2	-	ASSFSREGYGYT
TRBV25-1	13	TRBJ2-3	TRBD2	ASRLAGGITDTQY